This entry concerns a single TCR beta chain. What it binds is unknown. This CDR3 spans 15 amino acids. Between the trimmed V and J ends, which lost 2 bases and 4 bases, there was a span of 12 bases. The germline V gene encodes CDR1 SGHVS and CDR2 FNYEAQ. These data originate in a study of shared clonotypes between healthy human individuals. It was at deep level that the assay was run. Every subset's genomic DNA went evenly onto several immunoSEQ plates. Method: immunoSEQ multiplex PCR; TCRdb's copy keeps in-frame clones and lacks some. The sample carries over 400,000 clones, 60% to 80% recorded once. General study findings and limits: Clonotype sharing among donors was expected to depend on sequencing depth. Enrolling few donors narrowed the genetic and exposure-history diversity that was represented.

Sample: PBMCs. This chain uses TRBV7-6 with TRBJ2-1, with D possibly matching TRBD1 (6 bases). The TCR originated in a middle-aged woman in good health. Some clones in this sample may be carry-over from other donors' samples. This CDR3 reads CASSLSRGVYNEQFF. The CDR3 DNA reads as TGTGCCAGCAGCTTATCCAGGGGCGTATACAATGAGCAGTTCTTC.